This is a list of T cell receptor beta chains from one sample in a study of T cell responses to AZD1222 COVID-19 vaccine. Sequencing was performed with immunoSEQ multiplex PCR; in TCRdb, only in-frame clones are kept and a portion is missing. This sample has approximately 120,000 clones, with about 90% found just once. The source was peripheral blood, collected on day 0 of AZD1222 vaccination. The receptors were gathered from an adult in good health. Both conserved end residues are part of each CDR3. Fields, in order: D gene, clone size, CDR3 length, J gene, V gene, CDR3 DNA, CDR3 protein. A D gene is named only where the DNA matches it firmly. Clone size appears in some rows only: once, few, many, or a class for an expanded clone.

TRBD2	NA	13	TRBJ2-3	TRBV7-9	TGTGCCGCTCGGCGGGAGAACACAGATACGCAGTATTTT	CAARRENTDTQYF
TRBD2	NA	18	TRBJ2-4	TRBV28	TGTGCCAGTAACCCCTACCGGGAGGGCCGAAGGTCCAAAAACATTCAGTACTTC	CASNPYREGRRSKNIQYF
NA	NA	15	TRBJ2-7	TRBV7-2	TGTGCCAGCAGGCCGTCAGCGTTGGCCTCCTACGAGCAGTACTTC	CASRPSALASYEQYF
NA	NA	12	TRBJ1-2	TRBV10-3	TGTGCCATCAGTCCGGGCGGGTATGGCTACACCTTC	CAISPGGYGYTF
NA	once	16	TRBJ1-5	TRBV30	TGTGCCTGGAGTGTTTCGGGCAACCGGGTAAATCAGCCCCAGCATTTT	CAWSVSGNRVNQPQHF
TRBD1	once	18	TRBJ1-4	TRBV28	TGTGCCAGCAGTACCTCGTCCTTGACAGGGGGTGCTAATGAAAAACTGTTTTTT	CASSTSSLTGGANEKLFF
TRBD2	NA	15	TRBJ2-3	TRBV10-3	TGTGCCATCAGTGAGTCCGATGGGCGGGGGGATACGCAGTATTTT	CAISESDGRGDTQYF
NA	NA	13	TRBJ1-2	TRBV28	TGTGCCAGCAGTCCCCCCAGGAACGAAGCCTACACCTTC	CASSPPRNEAYTF
TRBD1	NA	15	TRBJ2-7	TRBV4-1	TGCGCCAGCAGCCAAGAGACAGGGCTCGCCTTCGAGCAGTACTTC	CASSQETGLAFEQYF
TRBD1	NA	15	TRBJ1-2	TRBV28	TGTGCCAGCAGTTCCCGGGACAGGGCTAACTATGGCTACACCTTC	CASSSRDRANYGYTF
NA	NA	12	TRBJ1-5	TRBV7-8	TGTGCCAGCAGCTCCGATAGGGCCAAGCAGCATTTT	CASSSDRAKQHF
NA	NA	13	TRBJ2-3	TRBV7-9	TGTGCCAGCAGCTTTTCCGGGGCAGATACGCAGTATTTT	CASSFSGADTQYF
NA	NA	14	TRBJ1-5	TRBV10-3	TGTGCCATCAGTGACTCGGATAGCAATCAGCCCCAGCATTTT	CAISDSDSNQPQHF
TRBD1	NA	16	TRBJ2-7	TRBV19	TGTGCCAGTAGTATAGGACCGGGACAGGGGGTACCCGAGCAGTACTTC	CASSIGPGQGVPEQYF
NA	NA	15	TRBJ1-3	TRBV5-1	TGCGCCAGCAGCTGGGAGGGGCTCTCTGGAAACACCATATATTTT	CASSWEGLSGNTIYF
TRBD2	NA	14	TRBJ2-1	TRBV10-2	TGCGCCAGCAGAACTAGCGGGGGGAGGAATGAGCAGTTCTTC	CASRTSGGRNEQFF
NA	NA	15	TRBJ1-4	TRBV9	TGTGCCAGCAGCGTAGGGCAGACGACTAATGAAAAACTGTTTTTT	CASSVGQTTNEKLFF
NA	NA	16	TRBJ2-5	TRBV7-2	TGTGCCAGCAGCCCACTAGGGGGAGGCTTGGGCGAGACCCAGTACTTC	CASSPLGGGLGETQYF
NA	NA	13	TRBJ2-1	TRBV3-1/TRBV3-2	TGTGCCAGCAGCCAACTAGGATGGGATGAGCAGTTCTTC	CASSQLGWDEQFF
NA	NA	14	TRBJ1-2	TRBV2	TGTGCCAGCAGTGAACCTAGGGGGAACTATGGCTACACCTTC	CASSEPRGNYGYTF
TRBD1	NA	13	TRBJ1-2	TRBV5-4	TGTGCCAGCAGCCGGACAGGGGGATATGGCTACACCTTC	CASSRTGGYGYTF
NA	NA	15	TRBJ1-4	TRBV7-7	TGTGCTAGCAGCCAGAATAGAGGAACTAATGAAAAACTGTTTTTT	CASSQNRGTNEKLFF
NA	NA	11	TRBJ2-3	TRBV30	TGTGCCTGGAGATGGGGGGATACGCAGTATTTT	CAWRWGDTQYF
TRBD1	NA	14	TRBJ2-7	TRBV10-3	TGTGCCATCAGTGACGGGACAGGGGACTACGAGCAGTACTTC	CAISDGTGDYEQYF
NA	NA	14	TRBJ1-2	TRBV5-4	TGTGCCAGCAGCTTATCGACAGAAACCTATGGCTACACCTTC	CASSLSTETYGYTF
NA	NA	15	TRBJ2-7	TRBV6-5	TGTGCCAGCACCGATCTCGGACCTAAAGCCTACGAGCAGTACTTC	CASTDLGPKAYEQYF
NA	NA	17	TRBJ2-3	TRBV27	TGTGCCAGCAGTCCCACCTTACTAGCCGCTGGGACAGATACGCAGTATTTT	CASSPTLLAAGTDTQYF
NA	NA	12	TRBJ2-1	TRBV29-1	TGCAGCGTTGGGAACGGCTACAATGAGCAGTTCTTC	CSVGNGYNEQFF
TRBD2	NA	17	TRBJ2-1	TRBV29-1	TGCAGCGTTGAAGATCCCACTAGCGGGGGGCTCTACAATGAGCAGTTCTTC	CSVEDPTSGGLYNEQFF
TRBD2	NA	15	TRBJ2-1	TRBV2	TGTGCCAGCAAATCCCGACTAGCGGTCTACAATGAGCAGTTCTTC	CASKSRLAVYNEQFF
NA	NA	16	TRBJ2-1	TRBV14	TGTGCCAGCAGCCGGCAAGCAACTAGCTCCTACAATGAGCAGTTCTTC	CASSRQATSSYNEQFF
NA	NA	14	TRBJ2-2	TRBV5-1	TGCGCCAGCAGCCGGGGGACGAACACCGGGGAGCTGTTTTTT	CASSRGTNTGELFF
TRBD1	NA	15	TRBJ1-1	TRBV7-3	TGTGCCAGCAGCCCCTCCACAGGGGTGGACACTGAAGCTTTCTTT	CASSPSTGVDTEAFF
NA	NA	15	TRBJ2-1	TRBV5-1	TGCGCCAGCAGCTTGGACGGACTCTCCTACAATGAGCAGTTCTTC	CASSLDGLSYNEQFF
NA	few	13	TRBJ2-1	TRBV12-5	TGTGCTAGTGGTTCCCCCATGCAGAATGAGCAGTTCTTC	CASGSPMQNEQFF
NA	once	14	TRBJ1-1	TRBV18	TGTGCCAGCTCACCACGGGGGGGTACCACTGAAGCTTTCTTT	CASSPRGGTTEAFF
TRBD1	NA	12	TRBJ2-7	TRBV6-5	TGTGCCAGCAGTAACAGGGGCTACGAGCAGTACTTC	CASSNRGYEQYF
NA	NA	14	TRBJ2-7	TRBV19	TGTGCCAGTAGTATCGGGCCACAGGGAGACGAGCAGTACTTC	CASSIGPQGDEQYF
NA	NA	14	TRBJ2-7	TRBV10-3	TGTGCCATCCAACGAGGGACGGGGGATTACGAGCAGTACTTC	CAIQRGTGDYEQYF
TRBD2	NA	19	TRBJ2-1	TRBV5-1	TGCGCCAGCAGCCCAGGACACCCCCCGACTAGCGGGGGGTACAATGAGCAGTTCTTC	CASSPGHPPTSGGYNEQFF
NA	NA	11	TRBJ2-7	TRBV20-1	TGCAGTGCGGCTAGGGGTTACGAGCAGTACTTC	CSAARGYEQYF
NA	NA	13	TRBJ2-2	TRBV5-6	TGTGCCAGCAGCTTGTATAACACCGGGGAGCTGTTTTTT	CASSLYNTGELFF
NA	once	14	TRBJ2-7	TRBV5-1	TGCGCCAGTTCGGAGAGGGTTCACTCCTACGAGCAGTACTTC	CASSERVHSYEQYF
NA	NA	13	TRBJ2-5	TRBV9	TGTGCCAGCAGCGTACGGGCTTCGGAGACCCAGTACTTC	CASSVRASETQYF
NA	NA	15	TRBJ1-5	TRBV5-8	TGTGCCAGCAGCTCGGGGGCCTATAGCAATCAGCCCCAGCATTTT	CASSSGAYSNQPQHF
NA	NA	13	TRBJ1-5	TRBV30	TGTGCCTGGAGTGTGGGGTACGCTCAGCCCCAGCATTTT	CAWSVGYAQPQHF
NA	once	13	TRBJ2-1	TRBV7-2	TGTGCCAGCAGCTTATTCCAGGGCAATGAGCAGTTCTTC	CASSLFQGNEQFF
TRBD2	NA	14	TRBJ2-3	TRBV4-2	TGTGCCAGTAAGAGCGGGAGAACCGCAGATACGCAGTATTTT	CASKSGRTADTQYF
NA	NA	13	TRBJ2-3	TRBV6-4	TGTGCCAGCAGTGACGGGGGCGCAGATACGCAGTATTTT	CASSDGGADTQYF
NA	NA	15	TRBJ1-2	TRBV11-2	TGTGCCAGCAGCTGGGAGCCCGGGACGTTTGATGGCTACACCTTC	CASSWEPGTFDGYTF
NA	NA	15	TRBJ2-2	TRBV19	TGTGCCAGTATGGGTCAGTGGTCGAACACCGGGGAGCTGTTTTTT	CASMGQWSNTGELFF
NA	NA	14	TRBJ1-2	TRBV16	TGTGCCAGCGCGGGGGGTTACAACAACTATGGCTACACCTTC	CASAGGYNNYGYTF
TRBD2	many	16	TRBJ2-3	TRBV6-1	TGTGCCAGCAGTGAAGCTCTAGCGGGGGGCACAGATACGCAGTATTTT	CASSEALAGGTDTQYF
TRBD1	NA	14	TRBJ1-2	TRBV28	TGTGCCAGCAGTTTAAGGACAGGCGTCTATGGCTACACCTTC	CASSLRTGVYGYTF
NA	NA	15	TRBJ2-1	TRBV5-1	TGCGCCAGCAGCTTGGGCGGCTACGGCCCGGATGAGCAGTTCTTC	CASSLGGYGPDEQFF